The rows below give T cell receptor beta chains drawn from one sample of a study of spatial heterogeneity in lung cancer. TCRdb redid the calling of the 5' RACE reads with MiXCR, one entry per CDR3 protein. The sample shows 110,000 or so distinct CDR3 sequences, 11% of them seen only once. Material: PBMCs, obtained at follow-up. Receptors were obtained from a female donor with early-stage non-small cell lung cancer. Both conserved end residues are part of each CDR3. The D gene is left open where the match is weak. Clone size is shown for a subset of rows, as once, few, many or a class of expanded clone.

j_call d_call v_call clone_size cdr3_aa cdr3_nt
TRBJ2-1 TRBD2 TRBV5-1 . CASSAGTSGTNEQFF TGCGCCAGCAGTGCCGGGACTAGCGGGACTAATGAGCAGTTCTTC
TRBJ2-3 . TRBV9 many CASSVQVDSTDTQYF TGTGCCAGCAGCGTACAGGTTGATAGCACAGATACGCAGTATTTT
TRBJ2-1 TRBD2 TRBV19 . CASSSIAGTINEQFF TGTGCCAGTAGTTCAATAGCGGGAACGATCAATGAGCAGTTCTTC
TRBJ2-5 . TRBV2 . CASMLSVAQYF TGTGCCAGCATGTTGAGTGTGGCCCAGTACTTC
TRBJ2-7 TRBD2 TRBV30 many CAWSIGTSDLNEQYF TGTGCCTGGAGTATCGGGACTAGCGATCTGAACGAGCAGTACTTC
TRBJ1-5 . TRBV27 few CASSEDRLGNQPQHF TGTGCCAGCAGCGAAGACAGGCTCGGCAATCAGCCCCAGCATTTT
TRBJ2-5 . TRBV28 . CASSLPTASEETQYF TGTGCCAGCAGTTTACCGACAGCCTCAGAAGAGACCCAGTACTTC
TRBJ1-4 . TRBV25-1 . CASSEGSIEKLFF TGTGCCAGCAGTGAGGGGAGCATTGAAAAACTGTTTTTT
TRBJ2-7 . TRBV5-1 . CANSLSTTYEQYF TGCGCCAACAGCTTGAGTACAACCTACGAGCAGTACTTC
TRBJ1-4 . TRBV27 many CASSLSSGANEKLFF TGTGCCAGCAGTCTCTCCTCAGGGGCTAATGAAAAACTGTTTTTT
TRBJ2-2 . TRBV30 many CAWAGIFRTGELFF TGTGCCTGGGCAGGGATTTTTCGCACCGGGGAGCTGTTTTTT
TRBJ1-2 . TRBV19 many CASTNPYRLGSPYGYTF TGTGCCAGTACCAATCCATATCGCCTAGGCAGCCCCTATGGCTACACCTTC
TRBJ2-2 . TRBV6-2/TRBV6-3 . CASSQRTLGAGELFF TGTGCCAGCAGCCAACGGACGTTGGGGGCCGGGGAGCTGTTTTTT
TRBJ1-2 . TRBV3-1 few CASSQDWTRPRYGYTF TGTGCCAGCAGCCAAGATTGGACAAGGCCACGCTATGGCTACACCTTC
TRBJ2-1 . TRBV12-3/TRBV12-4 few CASSLTAGTAQQFF TGTGCCAGCAGTTTGACCGCCGGAACAGCACAGCAGTTCTTC
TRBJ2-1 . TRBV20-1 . CSAFSEGVTTLHNEQFF TGCAGTGCCTTCTCGGAGGGTGTTACGACCTTACACAATGAGCAGTTCTTC
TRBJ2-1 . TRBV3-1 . CASSQERPGDEQFF TGTGCCAGCAGCCAAGAAAGACCAGGGGATGAGCAGTTCTTC
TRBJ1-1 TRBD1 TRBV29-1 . CSVRFSGQGGSTEAFF TGCAGCGTCAGATTCTCTGGACAGGGTGGAAGCACTGAAGCTTTCTTT